This is a list of T cell receptor beta chains from one sample in a study of CD8 T cells in ankylosing spondylitis. MiXCR, applied by TCRdb to the 5' RACE reads, yields one record per CDR3 protein. The table has fewer than 450,000 distinct CDR3 sequences, more than 15% seen once; the top ten hold about 0.94%. The sample consisted of blood, either unsorted or a sorted T cell fraction (not recorded which). These receptor sequences come from a male donor with ankylosing spondylitis. The CDR3 runs from the conserved cysteine through the conserved F or W. A D gene is named only where the DNA matches it firmly. Clone size is stated in some rows and not others, as once, few, many or a class when expanded.

many	13	TRBV5-1	-	TRBJ2-5	CASSFSVQETQYF	TGCGCCAGCAGCTTCTCCGTCCAAGAGACCCAGTACTTC
-	16	TRBV9	-	TRBJ2-3	CASSVAEGGPTDTQYF	TGTGCCAGCAGCGTAGCCGAGGGAGGTCCCACAGATACGCAGTATTTT
-	17	TRBV5-1	-	TRBJ2-7	CASSLLSGSAFLYEQYF	TGCGCCAGCAGCTTGTTGTCAGGGTCGGCGTTTCTCTACGAGCAGTACTTC
few	19	TRBV11-2	TRBD1	TRBJ2-1	CASSLPTGLGQSTYNEQFF	TGTGCCAGCAGCTTACCTACCGGCCTGGGACAGTCGACCTACAATGAGCAGTTCTTC
-	15	TRBV10-3	-	TRBJ1-2	CAIRDQTGGNYGYTF	TGTGCCATCAGGGACCAGACCGGAGGGAACTATGGCTACACCTTC
few	14	TRBV12-3/TRBV12-4	TRBD1	TRBJ2-5	CASSWTGVGETQYF	TGTGCCAGCAGTTGGACAGGGGTTGGAGAGACCCAGTACTTC
-	14	TRBV20-1	TRBD2	TRBJ2-3	CSARREGGTDTQYF	TGCAGTGCTAGACGGGAGGGAGGCACAGATACGCAGTATTTT
-	16	TRBV28	TRBD1	TRBJ1-2	CASSLYGAGQGRGYTF	TGTGCCAGCAGTTTATATGGGGCGGGACAGGGTCGAGGCTACACCTTC
few	13	TRBV10-3	-	TRBJ2-7	CAITAGQTYEQYF	TGTGCCATCACTGCGGGACAGACCTACGAGCAGTACTTC
many	14	TRBV10-3	TRBD2	TRBJ2-7	CAISGGSLSYEQYF	TGTGCCATCAGTGGCGGGAGCCTCTCCTACGAGCAGTACTTC
-	13	TRBV30	-	TRBJ1-1	CAWTQSALTEAFF	TGTGCCTGGACCCAGTCCGCTCTCACTGAAGCTTTCTTT
many	14	TRBV20-1	-	TRBJ2-2	CSARNRGWTGELFF	TGCAGTGCTAGAAACAGAGGGTGGACCGGGGAGCTGTTTTTT
few	14	TRBV6-2/TRBV6-3	-	TRBJ1-1	CASRPLGPNTEAFF	TGTGCCAGCAGGCCTCTGGGGCCGAACACTGAAGCTTTCTTT
-	15	TRBV14	-	TRBJ1-1	CASSQEYGWDTEAFF	TGTGCCAGCAGCCAAGAGTACGGGTGGGACACTGAAGCTTTCTTT
-	14	TRBV19	-	TRBJ1-6	CASKEFDYNSPLHF	TGTGCCAGTAAGGAATTCGACTATAATTCACCCCTCCACTTT
-	19	TRBV3-1	TRBD2	TRBJ2-1	CASSPSGGKVRASYNEQFF	TGTGCCAGCAGCCCATCGGGAGGGAAGGTGCGGGCCTCCTACAATGAGCAGTTCTTC
-	17	TRBV6-2/TRBV6-3	-	TRBJ2-1	CASRPVGRGRTGNEQFF	TGTGCCAGCAGACCCGTCGGTAGAGGACGAACGGGTAATGAGCAGTTCTTC
many	15	TRBV20-1	TRBD1	TRBJ1-6	CSARELGQRNSPLHF	TGCAGTGCTAGAGAACTGGGACAGCGAAATTCACCCCTCCACTTT